This paragraph reports one T cell receptor (beta chain). Its antigen is as yet unknown. Healthy bone marrow donors supplied every sample. This sample was included in a study of cytomegalovirus exposure and HLA in healthy donors. This CDR3 region has 16 residues. Germline-derived CDR1 and CDR2 are SQVTM and ANQGSEA. Losses at the gene ends were 7 bases for V and 7 bases for J; bases not matched to a gene: 18. Notes on the study in general: Most CMV-associated TCR beta chains appeared HLA-restricted in a later analysis. Later analysis revealed greater clonal expansion in HLA-associated TCR beta chains than in equally common others.

PCR employed 60 Vbeta and 13 Jbeta primers. Repertoires were generated with immunoSEQ multiplex PCR, while TCRdb's copy carries only in-frame clones and drops some. Of approximately 75,000 clones listed, around 81% are singletons. The sample consisted of PBMCs. The chain links TRBV29-1 to TRBJ2-7, with 11 bases aligning to TRBD1. The clonotype originates from a male donor in good health and CMV-seronegative. The CDR3 sequence is CSATGTGTGGPGEQYF. DNA for the CDR3: TGCAGCGCAACGGGCACCGGGACAGGGGGACCGGGGGAGCAGTACTTC.